These 15 T cell receptor beta chains were sequenced from one sample in a study of T cells in Graves' hyperthyroidism and ophthalmopathy. Regions amplified from RNA transcripts were the TCR beta CDR3 regions. HTBI primers were the set used in a first-round RT-PCR of the TCR CDR3. A single record per CDR3 protein comes from TCRdb applying MiXCR to the multiplex PCR reads. The sample consists of around 240,000 distinct CDR3 sequences, roughly 15% of them appearing once. Input material: blood. Every receptor here comes from a middle-aged woman with Graves' hyperthyroidism that later progressed to Graves' ophthalmopathy.

This clonotype has at least ten counts. The chain combines TRBV11-2 with TRBJ1-5; weak D call: TRBD1 (5 bases). This CDR3 spans 13 amino acids. CDR1 and CDR2 from the germline V gene are SGHAT and FQNNGV. The ends were cut back, 1 base at V and 7 bases at J, with 8 bases in the middle. As DNA, the CDR3 is TGTGCCAGCAGCTTAGGTCGGGGGCAGCCCCAGCATTTT. It is translated as CASSLGRGQPQHF.

This clonotype was seen more than once but under ten times. The V gene is TRBV5-1, the J gene TRBJ2-1, with TRBD1 identical over 7 bases. V was pared by 3 bases and J by 2 bases, with 5 bases of the junction left unmatched. The CDR3 is 15 residues long. Germline values: CDR1 SGHRS, CDR2 YFSETQ. The CDR3 loop reads CASSSGQATYNEQFF. The CDR3 nucleotides are TGCGCCAGCAGCTCCGGACAGGCGACCTACAATGAGCAGTTCTTC.

This clonotype was recorded at least ten times. This chain connects TRBV28 to TRBJ1-5; D not certain. The CDR3 has 14 amino acids. Trimming took off 3 bases at V and 9 bases at J, with 15 bases between the two ends. Germline CDR1 MDHEN, CDR2 SYDVKM. The CDR3 sequence: CASSFPWSLRPQHF. As DNA, the CDR3 is TGTGCCAGCAGTTTTCCGTGGTCACTCCGGCCCCAGCATTTT. Full variable domain (outside the CDR3, taken from reference TRBV28 and TRBJ1-5): DVKVTQSSRYLVKRTGEKVFLECVQDMDHENMFWYRQDPGLGLRLIYFSYDVKMKEKGDIPEGYSVSREKKERFSLILESASTNQTSMYLCASSFPWSLRPQHFGDGTRLSIL.

This clonotype was observed at least ten times. This rearrangement joins TRBV4-1 to TRBJ2-7; D ambiguous. Trimming pared 0 bases from V and 6 bases from J, leaving 9 bases between. In germline, CDR1 is MGHRA, CDR2 YSYEKL. The length of the CDR3 is 13 residues. The CDR3 protein is CASSQDLHGEQYF. Written as DNA, the CDR3 is TGCGCCAGCAGCCAAGATCTACACGGCGAGCAGTACTTC.

Ten or more counts support this clonotype. The chain joins TRBV6-5 to TRBJ2-7, with 7 bases identical to TRBD1. Trimming removed 0 bases from V and 3 bases from J; junction bases left unmatched: 8. The CDR3 extends over 16 amino acids. Per germline, CDR1 MNHEY and CDR2 SVGAGI. CDR3 loop: CASSYSVKGAIYEQYF. For the CDR3, the DNA is TGTGCCAGCAGTTACTCGGTGAAGGGGGCAATCTACGAGCAGTACTTC.

The chain uses TRBV20-1 and TRBJ1-2; no definite D call. The CDR3 runs to 11 residues. The germline gives CDR1 DFQATT, CDR2 SNEGSKA (reference sequence). Trimming removed 6 bases at V and 7 bases at J, with 12 bases between. Written as DNA, the CDR3 is TGCAGTGCGAATTCGGACGGTGGCTACACCTTC. It is translated as CSANSDGGYTF.

This clonotype appeared many times. This sequence joins TRBV18 and TRBJ2-1; D remains unclear. Deletions cut 2 bases from V and 8 bases from J, with 10 bases between. CDR1 is KGHSH and CDR2 is LQKENI in the germline V gene. The length of the CDR3 is 13 residues. For the CDR3, the DNA is TGTGCCAGCTCACCAAAAGGGCAATATGAGCAGTTCTTC. Translating gives CASSPKGQYEQFF.

This clonotype has ten or more counts. The chain employs TRBV28 and TRBJ1-2; no definite D call. CDR1 is MDHEN and CDR2 is SYDVKM in the germline V gene. The germline V and J ends were trimmed by 2 bases and 3 bases, with 1 base remaining between them. This CDR3 comprises 11 residues. The CDR3 region is CASSLDYGYTF. The CDR3 DNA reads as TGTGCCAGCAGTTTAGACTATGGCTACACCTTC.

This clonotype occurred once. The chain couples TRBV24-1 to TRBJ1-5; D gene ambiguous. The CDR3 has 14 residues. Deletions cut 6 bases from V and 2 bases from J, with 10 bases between. The V gene's germline CDR1 is KGHDR and CDR2 SFDVKD. The CDR3 sequence: CATSSAGRNQPQHF. DNA for the CDR3: TGTGCCACCAGTAGTGCGGGTCGCAATCAGCCCCAGCATTTT.

This clonotype showed up many times. The V and J genes are TRBV4-1 and TRBJ1-6, with a possible D match to TRBD1 (5 bases). Per the germline V gene, CDR1 is MGHRA and CDR2 is YSYEKL. V was cut by 1 base and J by 9 bases, with 10 bases left in between. The CDR3 loop spans 14 amino acids. The CDR3 sequence is CASSQGWTTSPLHF. The CDR3 DNA reads as TGCGCCAGCAGCCAAGGCTGGACAACTTCACCCCTCCACTTT.

At least ten counts were recorded for this clonotype. This chain uses TRBV9 with TRBJ2-1, with 8 bases aligning to TRBD1. Unmatched junction bases numbered 17, after V lost 2 bases and J lost 4 bases. This CDR3 comprises 19 residues. In germline, CDR1 is SGDLS, CDR2 YYNGEE. CDR3 region: CASSVGSPGQGPNYNEQFF. The CDR3 region has the DNA TGTGCCAGCAGCGTGGGATCCCCAGGACAGGGACCAAATTACAATGAGCAGTTCTTC.

This clonotype was recorded only once. The chain carries TRBV12-3 or TRBV12-4 and TRBJ1-2, with 7 bases that match TRBD1. The CDR3 totals 14 residues. J was trimmed by 4 bases and V by 6 bases; bases with no gene match: 8. The CDR3 spells CASRLGQDPYGYTF. The CDR3 DNA is TGTGCCAGCAGACTTGGACAGGATCCCTATGGCTACACCTTC.

The table lists this clonotype with many counts. The rearrangement links TRBV2 to TRBJ1-5; 8 bases match TRBD1. The CDR3 has 15 residues. The V gene end was trimmed by 6 bases and the J gene end by 0 bases; junction bases not matched to a gene: 4. Looked up from germline, CDR1 is SNHLY and CDR2 is FYNNEI. CDR3 bases: TGTGCCAGCAGCCGACAGGGGAATAGCAATCAGCCCCAGCATTTT. Translated, it gives CASSRQGNSNQPQHF.

This clonotype came up a few times. The rearrangement links TRBV6-2 or TRBV6-3 to TRBJ1-2, with D hard to call. The germline gives CDR1 MNHEY, CDR2 SVGEGT. V was cut by 11 bases and J by 2 bases, with 15 bases left in between. The CDR3 has 13 residues. The CDR3 DNA reads TGTGCCGCAACGATCTGGTCGAACTATGGCTACACCTTC. Encoded protein: CAATIWSNYGYTF.

This clonotype has at least ten counts. The chain uses TRBV4-1 and TRBJ2-5, with TRBD1 identical over 8 bases. Germline V gene lookup returns CDR1 MGHRA and CDR2 YSYEKL. This CDR3 region has 14 residues. V dropped 11 bases and J dropped 3; count of bases not matched to a gene: 11. CDR3 residues: CACRTGYYEETQYF. The CDR3 coding sequence is TGCGCCTGCCGGACAGGGTACTATGAAGAGACCCAGTACTTC.